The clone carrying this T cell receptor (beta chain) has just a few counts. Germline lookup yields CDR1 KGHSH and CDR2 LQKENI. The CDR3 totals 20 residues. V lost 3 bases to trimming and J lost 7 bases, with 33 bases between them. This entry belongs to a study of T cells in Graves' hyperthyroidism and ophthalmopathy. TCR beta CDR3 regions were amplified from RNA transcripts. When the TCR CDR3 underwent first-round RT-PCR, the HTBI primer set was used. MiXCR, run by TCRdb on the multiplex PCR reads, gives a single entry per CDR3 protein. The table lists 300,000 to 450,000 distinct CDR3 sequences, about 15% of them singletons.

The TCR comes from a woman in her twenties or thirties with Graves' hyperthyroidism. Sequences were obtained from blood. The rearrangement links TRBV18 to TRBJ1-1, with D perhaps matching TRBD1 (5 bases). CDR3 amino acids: CASSPKAPQIRDSNHGEAFF. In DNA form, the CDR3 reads TGTGCCAGCTCACCTAAGGCTCCCCAAATCCGGGACTCTAATCATGGTGAAGCTTTCTTT.